One sample yielded the 15 T cell receptor beta chains listed below, sequenced in a study of Graves' ophthalmopathy and Graves' hyperthyroidism. TCR beta CDR3 amplification used RNA transcripts. The first round was an RT-PCR with HTBI primers, and the second round was a multiplex PCR. TCRdb passed the multiplex PCR reads through MiXCR, listing each CDR3 protein once. The repertoire has 45,000 to 60,000 distinct CDR3 sequences, approximately 47% of them found once; the top ten carry roughly 5%. Sequenced input: peripheral blood. Receptors originate from an adult woman with Graves' ophthalmopathy.

The rearrangement links TRBV30 to TRBJ2-1, with a weak D call TRBD2 (5 bases). The V end was cut by 4 bases, the J end by 2 bases, with 9 bases between. This CDR3 is built from 13 residues. Germline CDR1 and CDR2: GTSNPN and SVGIG (reference sequence). This chain's CDR3 is CAWKMEAYNEQFF. CDR3 sequence (DNA): TGTGCCTGGAAGATGGAGGCCTACAATGAGCAGTTCTTC. The full variable domain, completed using reference TRBV30 and TRBJ2-1, is SQTIHQWPATLVQPVGSPLSLECTVEGTSNPNLYWYRQAAGRGLQLLFYSVGIGQISSEVPQNLSASRPQDRQFILSSKKLLLSDSGFYLCAWKMEAYNEQFFGPGTRLTVL.

There are many counts of this clonotype. This chain's CDR3 is CASSWRIAYEQYF. The CDR3 bases are TGCGCCAGCAGCTGGCGGATCGCATACGAGCAGTACTTC. The chain joins TRBV4-1 to TRBJ2-7; D remains ambiguous. V lost 5 bases to trimming and J lost 4 bases, with 12 bases between them. From germline, CDR1 is MGHRA and CDR2 YSYEKL. This CDR3 has 13 amino acids.

This chain connects TRBV7-3 to TRBJ1-3; maybe TRBD1 (5 bases). The length of the CDR3 is 13 residues. Per germline, CDR1 SGHTA and CDR2 FQGTGA. The ends were cut back, 1 base at V and 7 bases at J, with 8 bases in the middle. CDR3 sequence: CASSLNWGNTIYF. DNA for the CDR3: TGTGCCAGCAGCTTAAACTGGGGGAACACCATATATTTT.

This clonotype was observed at least ten times. The V gene is TRBV19, the J gene TRBJ2-1, with D tentatively TRBD2 (5 bases). The germline V and J ends were trimmed by 1 base and 5 bases, with 6 bases remaining between them. CDR3 length: 13 residues. In germline, CDR1 is LNHDA, CDR2 SQIVND (reference sequence). CDR3: CASSIGGHNEQFF. CDR3 coding DNA: TGTGCCAGTAGTATAGGCGGGCACAATGAGCAGTTCTTC.

This clonotype was seen many times. This sequence joins TRBV3-1 and TRBJ2-7; 12 nucleotides match TRBD2. CDR3 size: 16 residues. The trim removed 4 bases at V and 4 bases at J, leaving 8 bases unmatched. CDR1 LGHDT and CDR2 YNNKEL come from the germline V gene (reference sequence). This CDR3 reads CASSPTQTSGSYEQYF. The CDR3 DNA reads as TGTGCCAGCAGCCCAACTCAGACTAGCGGGAGTTACGAGCAGTACTTC.

This clonotype showed up just once. This sequence joins TRBV10-3 and TRBJ2-1, with 15 nucleotides matching TRBD2. The CDR3 is 16 residues long. V gave up 4 bases and J gave up 8 bases; unmatched junction bases: 6. CDR1 ENHRY and CDR2 SYGVKD come from the germline V gene. DNA of the CDR3: TGTGCCATCAGTGCGGGGACTAGCGGGAGGAATTATGAGCAGTTCTTC. It specifies CAISAGTSGRNYEQFF.

This clonotype was seen at least ten times. The V gene is TRBV12-3 or TRBV12-4, the J gene TRBJ2-1; maybe TRBD2 (5 bases). This CDR3 comprises 15 residues. Trimming shortened V by 2 bases and J by 4 bases, and 12 bases separated the two germline ends. CDR3 in amino acids: CASSLSGGAYNEQFF. The CDR3 bases are TGTGCCAGCAGTTTAAGCGGCGGCGCGTACAATGAGCAGTTCTTC.

About this clonotype: This could be a read error, since a much larger clone is one nucleotide away. The CDR3 is CASSPQRASEQYF. CDR3 nucleotides: TGTGCCAGCAGCCCACAAAGGGCCTCCGAGCAGTACTTC. V is TRBV3-1 and J is TRBJ2-7; D remains ambiguous. Germline loops: CDR1 LGHDT, CDR2 YNNKEL (reference sequence). Between the trimmed V and J ends, which lost 4 bases and 6 bases, there was a span of 13 bases. This CDR3 spans 13 amino acids.

The CDR3 DNA follows: TGTGCCAGCTCACCCGGCGGGGGGGGAATGAACACTGAAGCTTTCTTT. This encodes CASSPGGGGMNTEAFF. The V gene is TRBV18, the J gene TRBJ1-1, with D maybe TRBD1 (5 bases). The CDR3 has 16 amino acids. The ends were cut back, 3 bases at V and 0 bases at J, with 14 bases in the middle. Germline assignment: CDR1 KGHSH and CDR2 LQKENI.

This clonotype came up many times. This CDR3 is CASSMVTGVLYF. The CDR3 region has the DNA TGTGCCAGTAGTATGGTAACAGGGGTTTTGTACTTC. This chain joins TRBV19 and TRBJ2-5, with 7 nucleotides matching TRBD1. The CDR3 runs to 12 residues. Germline CDR1 and CDR2: LNHDA and SQIVND (reference sequence). The J segment lost 13 bases and the V segment lost 3 bases, leaving 8 bases of the junction unmatched.

This clonotype is medium-sized in the sample. V gene TRBV25-1 combines with J gene TRBJ2-5; no firm D call. In germline, CDR1 is MGHDK, CDR2 SYGVNS. V was pared by 7 bases and J by 6 bases, with 15 bases between. The CDR3 extends over 13 amino acids. CDR3 coding DNA: TGTGCCAGCACCATACAGCCAGGTCAGACCCAGTACTTC. This gives the protein CASTIQPGQTQYF.

A word on this clonotype: At one boundary the junction diverges from the germline segment, which might be a read error. The chain links TRBV29-1 to TRBJ2-5, with a weak D call TRBD2 (5 bases). This CDR3 comprises 13 residues. Germline CDR1 is SQVTM and CDR2 is ANQGSEA. The CDR3 loop is CSMAPGPGETQYF. CDR3 DNA sequence: TGCAGTATGGCCCCTGGCCCCGGGGAGACCCAATACTTC.

This chain uses TRBV9 with TRBJ2-7; D remains unclear. The ends were cut back, 0 bases at V and 1 base at J, with 11 bases in the middle. This CDR3 has 15 amino acids. Germline V gene sequence: CDR1 SGDLS, CDR2 YYNGEE. The CDR3 reads CASSVAAVPSYEQYF. Written as DNA, the CDR3 is TGTGCCAGCAGCGTAGCGGCGGTCCCATCCTACGAGCAGTACTTC.

This clonotype was found many times. V is TRBV4-1 and J is TRBJ2-5, with D unresolved. The CDR3 is made up of 14 amino acids. CDR1 MGHRA and CDR2 YSYEKL come from the germline V gene. Trimming took 1 base from V and 5 from J, leaving 11 bases between them. CDR3 residues: CASSQGVWSETQYF. The CDR3 DNA sequence: TGCGCCAGCAGCCAAGGCGTATGGAGTGAGACCCAGTACTTC.

The rearrangement links TRBV20-1 to TRBJ1-6; 7 nucleotides match TRBD1. This CDR3 has 14 amino acids. V shed 3 bases, J shed 5 bases, and the junction held 4 bases outside the gene matches. The germline V gene encodes CDR1 DFQATT and CDR2 SNEGSKA (reference sequence). Written as DNA, the CDR3 is TGCAGTGCTAGGTGGCAGGGGGATAATTCACCCCTCCACTTT. Translated, it gives CSARWQGDNSPLHF.